A single sample is the source of the 19 T cell receptor beta chains below, sequenced in a study of immune heterogeneity within non-small cell lung tumors. Genomic DNA from bulk tumor acted as the template, and around 630 ng was loaded per sample. Biopsies that were spaced far apart were taken, several per primary tumor, during surgery. Newly diagnosed with untreated non-small cell lung cancer, the patients underwent curative surgery. The TCR beta CDR3 region underwent multiplex PCR amplification with 32 V and 13 J primers. TCRdb itself ran the multiplex PCR reads through MiXCR, one entry per CDR3 protein. The sample consists of 7,200 or so distinct CDR3 sequences, around 21% of them appearing once. Sequencing input: lung tumor tissue. The receptors derive from a man aged 60-69 years with non-small cell lung cancer.

The chain has TRBV9 and TRBJ1-1, with D maybe TRBD1 (5 bases). The CDR3 loop spans 13 amino acids. Germline values: CDR1 SGDLS, CDR2 YYNGEE. V lost 4 bases to trimming and J lost 8 bases, with 15 bases between them. The CDR3 protein is CASSRAGSVEAFF. Written as DNA, the CDR3 is TGTGCCAGCAGCAGGGCAGGGAGTGTAGAAGCTTTCTTT. The whole variable domain, remainder taken from reference TRBV9 and TRBJ1-1, is DSGVTQTPKHLITATGQRVTLRCSPRSGDLSVYWYQQSLDQGLQFLIQYYNGEERAKGNILERFSAQQFPDLHSELNLSSLELGDSALYFCASSRAGSVEAFFGQGTRLTVV.

In its sample, this clonotype was seen a few times. The J gene is TRBJ2-3, the V gene TRBV19; D is undetermined. The assigned J gene may be wrong: the sequence end matches TRBJ1-5 better. CDR1 and CDR2 (germline): LNHDA, SQIVND (reference sequence). The CDR3 totals 12 residues. The CDR3 bases are TGTGCCAGTAGTTTTTCAGCAGATACGCAGCATTTT. Translated: CASSFSADTQHF.

This clonotype is deemed medium-sized (0.01 to 0.1%). The chain carries TRBV4-1 and TRBJ2-7; D unresolved. Germline CDR1 MGHRA, CDR2 YSYEKL. Trimming stripped 0 bases from V and 3 bases from J, with 9 bases between. The CDR3 consists of 14 residues. CDR3 nucleotide sequence: TGCGCCAGCAGCCAAGATTGGGCTAGCTACGAGCAGTACTTC. Protein sequence: CASSQDWASYEQYF.

This clonotype was found many times. This sequence joins TRBV9 and TRBJ2-3, with D perhaps being TRBD1 or TRBD2 (5 bases each). The CDR3 runs to 15 residues. V shed 4 bases and J shed 0 bases, with 12 bases lying between them. Germline V CDR1 and CDR2: SGDLS, YYNGEE. Here the CDR3 reads CASSKTGTSTDTQYF. CDR3 bases: TGTGCCAGCAGCAAAACCGGGACCAGCACAGATACGCAGTATTTT.

By sample fraction, this clonotype is medium-sized (0.01 to 0.1%). The V and J genes are TRBV20-1 and TRBJ2-7, with a weak D call TRBD1 (6 bases). CDR1 and CDR2 (germline): DFQATT, SNEGSKA (reference sequence). The CDR3 has 13 residues. Trimming took 6 bases from V and 3 from J, leaving 15 bases between them. The CDR3, as DNA: TGCAGTGCCAAGGCAGGGGCTCTCTACGAGCAGTACTTC. Translating gives CSAKAGALYEQYF.

This clonotype was seen many times. The J gene is TRBJ2-1, the V gene TRBV14; 8 bases match TRBD2. The CDR3 is 14 residues long. Unmatched junction bases numbered 5, after V lost 1 base and J lost 9 bases. Per germline, CDR1 SGHDN and CDR2 FVKESK. The CDR3 nucleotides are TGTGCCAGCAGCCAAGCCCTCGGGGGGGGTGAGCAGTTCTTC. The encoded protein is CASSQALGGGEQFF.

This clonotype was seen at least ten times. The chain couples TRBV10-3 to TRBJ1-1; D remains unclear. From germline, CDR1 is ENHRY and CDR2 SYGVKD. Trimming removed 8 bases at V and 9 bases at J, with 28 bases between. This CDR3 has 16 amino acids. Here the CDR3 reads CAIGLGWPGKARKAFF. The DNA of the CDR3 is TGTGCCATCGGGTTGGGATGGCCCGGGAAAGCTAGGAAAGCTTTCTTT.

The sample holds many counts of this clonotype. The rearrangement links TRBV28 to TRBJ2-5, with D maybe TRBD2 (5 bases). Trimming took off 5 bases at V and 2 bases at J, with 9 bases between the two ends. This CDR3 has 13 residues. The germline V gene encodes CDR1 MDHEN and CDR2 SYDVKM. CDR3 protein: CASSRPGQETQYF. CDR3 DNA sequence: TGTGCCAGCAGTAGGCCGGGACAAGAGACCCAGTACTTC.

This clonotype is termed medium-sized. The chain links TRBV15 to TRBJ1-2, with 7 bases identical to TRBD1. The CDR3 runs 13 residues. Germline CDR1 is LNHNV and CDR2 is YYDKDF (reference sequence). V gave up 2 bases and J gave up 6 bases; unmatched junction bases: 3. CDR3 in DNA: TGTGCCACCAGCAGATTAGGGGGCGATGGCTACACCTTC. It yields the protein CATSRLGGDGYTF.

With regard to this clonotype: A much larger clone lies one base from this, so it may be a read error. This chain uses TRBV5-6 with TRBJ2-7; 7 nucleotides align to TRBD2. The germline CDR1 and CDR2 sequences are SGHDT and YYEEEE. CDR3 length equals 16 residues. CDR3 loop: CAGSFRGSSLNYEQYF. In DNA, the CDR3 is TGTGCCGGCAGCTTTCGCGGGAGCTCCTTAAACTACGAGCAGTACTTC.

This clonotype is medium-sized in the sample. The chain recombines TRBV20-1 with TRBJ2-7; TRBD2 matches 11 bases. Germline values: CDR1 DFQATT, CDR2 SNEGSKA (reference sequence). Germline trimming cut 8 bases from V and 7 bases from J; bases unmatched to any gene: 10. The CDR3 contains 13 residues. CDR3 residues: CSLEGLAELEQYF. CDR3 sequence (DNA): TGCAGTCTAGAGGGACTAGCGGAACTAGAGCAGTACTTC.

By sample fraction, this clonotype is medium-sized. The chain uses TRBV10-1 and TRBJ2-7; 10 bases are shared with TRBD1. Germline V gene sequence: CDR1 WNHNN, CDR2 SYGVQD (reference sequence). The CDR3 is 15 residues long. The V and J ends lost 7 bases and 5 bases, in that order; junction bases with no gene match: 11. The CDR3 spells CASKDRGPLHDEQYF. CDR3 nucleotide sequence: TGCGCCAGCAAAGACAGGGGGCCCCTCCACGACGAGCAGTACTTC.

This clonotype is medium-sized (0.01 to 0.1%) within its sample. CDR3 in amino acids: CASSLWRGQNEKLFF. CDR3 DNA: TGTGCCAGCAGTTTATGGAGGGGTCAGAATGAAAAACTGTTTTTT. The chain carries TRBV27 and TRBJ1-4; possibly TRBD1 for D (5 bases). In germline, CDR1 is MNHEY, CDR2 SMNVEV (reference sequence). Deletions cut 1 base from V and 5 bases from J, with 11 bases between. This CDR3 contains 15 residues.

In regard to this clonotype: A much larger clone lies one base from this, so it may be a read error. The chain couples TRBV20-1 to TRBJ2-5, with 10 bases lining up with TRBD2. The germline CDR1 and CDR2 sequences are DFQATT and SNEGSKA (reference sequence). The CDR3 is 15 residues long. Trimming took 5 bases from V and 5 from J; bases not matched to a gene: 11. The CDR3 here is CSALLLAGVGETQYF. As DNA, the CDR3 is TGCAGTGCTCTCCTTCTAGCGGGAGTCGGGGAGACCCAGTACTTC.

As regards this clonotype: This sequence may be a read error, since a much larger clone differs from it by one base. This chain links TRBV20-1 with TRBJ1-5; D gene unclear. The CDR3 spans 13 residues. CDR1 and CDR2 from the germline V gene are DFQATT and SNEGSKA (reference sequence). The CDR3 spells CSSSETLEQPQHF. The CDR3 bases are TGCAGTTCTAGCGAGACACTCGAGCAGCCCCAGCATTTT.

In regard to this clonotype: A much bigger clone sits one base away, suggesting this may be a read error. V usage is TRBV27 and J usage is TRBJ2-1, with D perhaps TRBD1 (5 bases). Germline V gene sequence: CDR1 MNHEY, CDR2 SMNVEV (reference sequence). The CDR3 length is 18 residues. The CDR3 region is CASSSLGHGQLTYNEKFF. DNA for the CDR3: TGTGCCAGCAGTTCATTGGGGCACGGACAACTAACCTACAATGAGAAGTTCTTC.

By share, this clonotype counts as medium-sized (0.01 to 0.1%). J is TRBJ1-5 and V is TRBV5-1; TRBD1 matches 7 bases. CDR3 length: 14 residues. The germline V gene has CDR1 SGHRS and CDR2 YFSETQ. V lost 4 bases and J lost 3; bases outside the gene matches: 4. The CDR3 is CASSIGQDNQPQHF. DNA for the CDR3: TGCGCCAGCAGCATCGGACAGGACAATCAGCCCCAGCATTTT. Full variable domain (remainder filled in from reference TRBV5-1 and TRBJ1-5): KAGVTQTPRYLIKTRGQQVTLSCSPISGHRSVSWYQQTPGQGLQFLFEYFSETQRNKGNFPGRFSGRQFSNSRSEMNVSTLELGDSALYLCASSIGQDNQPQHFGDGTRLSIL.

V and J are TRBV7-3 and TRBJ2-3; D not certain. Germline lookup yields CDR1 SGHTA and CDR2 FQGTGA. Trimming shortened V by 5 bases and J by 9 bases, and 15 bases separated the two germline ends. The CDR3 is made up of 13 amino acids. In DNA form, the CDR3 reads TGTGCCAGCAGCGACCCCGGGCCGGACACGCAGTATTTT. It is translated as CASSDPGPDTQYF. The full variable domain, in which reference TRBV7-3 and TRBJ2-3 provide the parts outside the CDR3, is GAGVSQTPSNKVTEKGKYVELRCDPISGHTALYWYRQSLGQGPEFLIYFQGTGAADDSGLPNDRFFAVRPEGSVSTLKIQRTERGDSAVYLCASSDPGPDTQYFGPGTRLTVL.

This clonotype was counted between two and nine times. CDR3 bases: TGTGCCAGCAGCTGGGGGACTAGCGGGGGGCTGAACGGGGAGCTGTTTTTT. Encoded protein: CASSWGTSGGLNGELFF. V gene TRBV5-4 combines with J gene TRBJ2-2; 15 nucleotides align to TRBD2. CDR3 length: 17 residues. V shed 3 bases and J 7 bases; nucleotides not matched to a gene: 7. Germline V lookup: CDR1 SGHNT, CDR2 YYREEE (reference sequence).